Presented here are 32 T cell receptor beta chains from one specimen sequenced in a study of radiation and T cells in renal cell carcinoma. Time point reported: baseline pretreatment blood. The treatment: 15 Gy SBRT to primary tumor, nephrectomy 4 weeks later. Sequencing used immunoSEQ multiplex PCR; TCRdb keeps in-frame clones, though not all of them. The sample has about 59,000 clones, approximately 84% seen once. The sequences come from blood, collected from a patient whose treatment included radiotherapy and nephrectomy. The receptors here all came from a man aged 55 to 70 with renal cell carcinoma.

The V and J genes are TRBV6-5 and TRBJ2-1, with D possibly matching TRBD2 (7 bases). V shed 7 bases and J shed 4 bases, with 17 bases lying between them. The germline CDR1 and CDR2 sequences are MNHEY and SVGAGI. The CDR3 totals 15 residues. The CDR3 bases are TGTGCCAGCACCCCGGGGGGCGGGCGTTACAATGAGCAGTTCTTC. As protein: CASTPGGGRYNEQFF.

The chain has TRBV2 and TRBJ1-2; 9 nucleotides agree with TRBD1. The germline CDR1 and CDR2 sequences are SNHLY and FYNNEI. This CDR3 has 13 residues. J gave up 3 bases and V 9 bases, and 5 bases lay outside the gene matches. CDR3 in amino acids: CASGQGLDYGYTF. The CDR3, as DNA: TGTGCCAGTGGACAGGGGCTAGACTATGGCTACACCTTC.

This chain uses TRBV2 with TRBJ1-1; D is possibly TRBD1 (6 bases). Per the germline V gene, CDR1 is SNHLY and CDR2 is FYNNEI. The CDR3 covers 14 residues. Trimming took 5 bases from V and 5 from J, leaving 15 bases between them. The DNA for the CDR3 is TGTGCCAGCAGTCGGGGGGGGCGGGAAACTGAAGCTTTCTTT. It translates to CASSRGGRETEAFF.

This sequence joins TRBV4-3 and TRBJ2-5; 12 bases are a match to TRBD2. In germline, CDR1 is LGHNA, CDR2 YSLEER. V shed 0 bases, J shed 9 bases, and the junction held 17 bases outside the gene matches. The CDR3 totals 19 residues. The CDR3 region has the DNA TGCGCCAGCAGCCAAGATAAACTAGCGGGGGGCCCCGGTCGGATGGCCCAGTACTTC. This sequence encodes CASSQDKLAGGPGRMAQYF.

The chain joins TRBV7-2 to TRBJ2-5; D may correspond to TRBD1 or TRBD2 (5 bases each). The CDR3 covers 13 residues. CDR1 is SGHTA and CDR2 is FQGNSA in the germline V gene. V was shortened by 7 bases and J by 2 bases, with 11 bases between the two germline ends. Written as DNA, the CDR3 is TGTGCCAGCACCGACGGGGCACAAGAGACCCAGTACTTC. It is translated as CASTDGAQETQYF.

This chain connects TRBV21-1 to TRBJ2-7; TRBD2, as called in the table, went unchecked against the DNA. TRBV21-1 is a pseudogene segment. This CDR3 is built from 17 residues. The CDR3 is CASSKGSPVSLHYEQYV. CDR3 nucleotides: TGTGCCAGCAGCAAAGGGTCCCCTGTGAGCTTACACTACGAGCAGTACGTC.

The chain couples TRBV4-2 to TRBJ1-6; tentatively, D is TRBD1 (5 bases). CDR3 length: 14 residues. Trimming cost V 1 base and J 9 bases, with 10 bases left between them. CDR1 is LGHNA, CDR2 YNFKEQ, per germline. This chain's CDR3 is CASSQGGGRSPLHF. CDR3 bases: TGTGCCAGCAGCCAAGGCGGGGGTCGTTCACCCCTCCACTTT.

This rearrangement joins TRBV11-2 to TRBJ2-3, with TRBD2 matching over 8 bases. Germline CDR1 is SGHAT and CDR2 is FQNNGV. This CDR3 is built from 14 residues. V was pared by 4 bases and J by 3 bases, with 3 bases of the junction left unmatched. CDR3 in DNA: TGTGCCAGCAGCTCCGGACTAGCAACAGATACGCAGTATTTT. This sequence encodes CASSSGLATDTQYF.

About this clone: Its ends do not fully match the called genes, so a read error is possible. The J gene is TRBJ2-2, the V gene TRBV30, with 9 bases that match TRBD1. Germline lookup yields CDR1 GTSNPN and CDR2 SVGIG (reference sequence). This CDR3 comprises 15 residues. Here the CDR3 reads CAWSGTGEGLRGAVF. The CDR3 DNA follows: TGTGCCTGGAGTGGGACAGGGGAAGGTCTCCGGGGAGCTGTTTTT.

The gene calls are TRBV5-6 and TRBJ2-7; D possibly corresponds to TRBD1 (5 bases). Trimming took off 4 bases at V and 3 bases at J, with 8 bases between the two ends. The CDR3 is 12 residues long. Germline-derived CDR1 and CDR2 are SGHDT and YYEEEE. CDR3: CASSVGVYEQYV. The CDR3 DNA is TGTGCCAGCAGCGTAGGGGTCTACGAGCAGTACGTC.

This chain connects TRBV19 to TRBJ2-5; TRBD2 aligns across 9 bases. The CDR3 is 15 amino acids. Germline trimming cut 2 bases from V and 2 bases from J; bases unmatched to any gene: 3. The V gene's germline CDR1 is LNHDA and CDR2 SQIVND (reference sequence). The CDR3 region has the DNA TGTGCCAGTAGTATATCTAGCGGGACGCAAGAGACCCAGTACTTC. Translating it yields CASSISSGTQETQYF.

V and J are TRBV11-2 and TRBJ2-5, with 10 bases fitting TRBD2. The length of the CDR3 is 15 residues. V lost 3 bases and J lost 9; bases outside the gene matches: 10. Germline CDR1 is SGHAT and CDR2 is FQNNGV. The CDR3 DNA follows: TGTGCCAGCAGCTTGGAGCGGGGGGGGTCGTTGGCCCAGTACTTC. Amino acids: CASSLERGGSLAQYF. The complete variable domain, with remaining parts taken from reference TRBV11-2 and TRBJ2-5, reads EAGVAQSPRYKIIEKRQSVAFWCNPISGHATLYWYQQILGQGPKLLIQFQNNGVVDDSQLPKDRFSAERLKGVDSTLKIQPAKLEDSAVYLCASSLERGGSLAQYFGPGTRLLVL.

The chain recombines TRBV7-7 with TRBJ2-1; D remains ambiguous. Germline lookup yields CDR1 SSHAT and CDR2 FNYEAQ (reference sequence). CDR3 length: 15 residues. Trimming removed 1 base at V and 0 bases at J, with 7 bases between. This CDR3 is CASSLGLGSYNEQFF. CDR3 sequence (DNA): TGTGCCAGCAGCTTAGGCTTAGGCTCCTACAATGAGCAGTTCTTC.

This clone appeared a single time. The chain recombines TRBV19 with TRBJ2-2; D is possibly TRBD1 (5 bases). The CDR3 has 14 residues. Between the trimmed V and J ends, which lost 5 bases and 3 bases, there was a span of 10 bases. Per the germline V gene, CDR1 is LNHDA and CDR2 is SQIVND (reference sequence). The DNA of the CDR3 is TGTGCCAGTAGTGGCCGCAGGGACACCGGGGAGCTGTTTTTT. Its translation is CASSGRRDTGELFF.

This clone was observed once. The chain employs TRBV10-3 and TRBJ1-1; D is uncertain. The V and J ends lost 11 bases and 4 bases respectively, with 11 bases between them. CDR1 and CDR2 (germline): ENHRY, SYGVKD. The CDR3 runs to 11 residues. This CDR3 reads CASAGFTEAFF. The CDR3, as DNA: TGTGCCTCTGCGGGTTTCACTGAAGCTTTCTTT.

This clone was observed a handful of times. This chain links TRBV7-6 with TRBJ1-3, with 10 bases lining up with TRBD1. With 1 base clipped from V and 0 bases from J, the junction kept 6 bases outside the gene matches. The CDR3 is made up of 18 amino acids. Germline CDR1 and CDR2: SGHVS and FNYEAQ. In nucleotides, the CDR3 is TGTGCCAGCAGCTTAGTTGCGGGACAGGGGTTCTCTGGAAACACCATATATTTT. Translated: CASSLVAGQGFSGNTIYF.

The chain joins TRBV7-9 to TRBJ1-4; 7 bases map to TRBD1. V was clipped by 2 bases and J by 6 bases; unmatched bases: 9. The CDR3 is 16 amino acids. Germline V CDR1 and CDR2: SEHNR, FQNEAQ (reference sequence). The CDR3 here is CASSLLNTGADEKLFF. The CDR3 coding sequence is TGTGCCAGCAGCTTACTGAACACAGGGGCGGATGAAAAACTGTTTTTT.

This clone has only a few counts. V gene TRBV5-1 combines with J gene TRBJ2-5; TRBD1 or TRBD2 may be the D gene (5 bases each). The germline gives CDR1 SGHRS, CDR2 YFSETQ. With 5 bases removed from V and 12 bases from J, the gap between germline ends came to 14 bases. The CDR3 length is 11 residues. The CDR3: CASRGESAKYF. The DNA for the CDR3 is TGCGCCAGCAGAGGGGAGTCCGCCAAGTACTTC.

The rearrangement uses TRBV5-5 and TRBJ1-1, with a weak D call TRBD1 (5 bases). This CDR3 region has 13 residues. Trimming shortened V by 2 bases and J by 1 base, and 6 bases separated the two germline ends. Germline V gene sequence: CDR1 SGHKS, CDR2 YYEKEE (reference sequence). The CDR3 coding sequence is TGTGCCAGCAGCTTTCAGGGGAACACTGAAGCTTTCTTT. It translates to CASSFQGNTEAFF.

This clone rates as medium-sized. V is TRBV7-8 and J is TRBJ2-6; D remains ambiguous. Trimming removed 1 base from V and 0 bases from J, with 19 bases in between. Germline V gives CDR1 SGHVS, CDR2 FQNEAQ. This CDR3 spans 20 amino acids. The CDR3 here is CASSLDLWLVLNSGANVLTF. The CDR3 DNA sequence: TGTGCCAGCAGCTTAGATCTTTGGTTGGTTCTTAACTCTGGGGCCAACGTCCTGACTTTC.

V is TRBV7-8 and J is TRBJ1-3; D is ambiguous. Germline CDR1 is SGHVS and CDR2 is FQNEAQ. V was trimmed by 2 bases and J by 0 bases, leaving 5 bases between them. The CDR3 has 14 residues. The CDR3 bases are TGTGCCAGCAGCTTACGGGGCTCTGGAAACACCATATATTTT. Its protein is CASSLRGSGNTIYF. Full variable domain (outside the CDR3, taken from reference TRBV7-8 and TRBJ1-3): GAGVSQSPRYKVAKRGQDVALRCDPISGHVSLFWYQQALGQGPEFLTYFQNEAQLDKSGLPSDRFFAERPEGSVSTLKIQRTQQEDSAVYLCASSLRGSGNTIYFGEGSWLTVV.

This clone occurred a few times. CDR3 DNA sequence: TGTGCCTGGAGTATCCCGGGACAGGGAAACACCATATATTTT. Its protein is CAWSIPGQGNTIYF. The chain couples TRBV30 to TRBJ1-3, with TRBD1 matching 7 bases. The V gene's germline CDR1 is GTSNPN and CDR2 SVGIG (reference sequence). The CDR3 runs to 14 residues. V shed 2 bases and J 4 bases; nucleotides not matched to a gene: 5. Supplemented by reference TRBV30 and TRBJ1-3, the full variable domain reads SQTIHQWPATLVQPVGSPLSLECTVEGTSNPNLYWYRQAAGRGLQLLFYSVGIGQISSEVPQNLSASRPQDRQFILSSKKLLLSDSGFYLCAWSIPGQGNTIYFGEGSWLTVV.

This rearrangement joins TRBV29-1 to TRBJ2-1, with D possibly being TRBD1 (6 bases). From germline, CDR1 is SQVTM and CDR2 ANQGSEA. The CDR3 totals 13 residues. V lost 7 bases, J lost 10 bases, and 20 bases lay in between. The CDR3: CSGKPSGVMEQFF. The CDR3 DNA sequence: TGCAGCGGCAAGCCCTCAGGGGTCATGGAGCAGTTCTTC.

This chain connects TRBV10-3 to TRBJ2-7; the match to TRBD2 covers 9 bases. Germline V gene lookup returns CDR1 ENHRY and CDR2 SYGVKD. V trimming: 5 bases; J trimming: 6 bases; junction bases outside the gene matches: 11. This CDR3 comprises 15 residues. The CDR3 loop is CAISTLAGEAGEQYF. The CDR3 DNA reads TGTGCCATCAGTACGTTAGCGGGGGAAGCAGGCGAGCAGTACTTC.

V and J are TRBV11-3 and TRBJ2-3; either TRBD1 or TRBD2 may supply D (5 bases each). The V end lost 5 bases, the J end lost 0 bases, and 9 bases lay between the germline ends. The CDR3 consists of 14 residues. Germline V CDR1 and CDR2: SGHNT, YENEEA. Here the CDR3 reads CASSNRDSTDTQYF. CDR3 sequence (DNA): TGTGCCAGCAGCAACCGGGACAGCACAGATACGCAGTATTTT. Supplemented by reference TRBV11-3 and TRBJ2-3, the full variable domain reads EAGVVQSPRYKIIEKKQPVAFWCNPISGHNTLYWYLQNLGQGPELLIRYENEEAVDDSQLPKDRFSAERLKGVDSTLKIQPAELGDSAVYLCASSNRDSTDTQYFGPGTRLTVL.

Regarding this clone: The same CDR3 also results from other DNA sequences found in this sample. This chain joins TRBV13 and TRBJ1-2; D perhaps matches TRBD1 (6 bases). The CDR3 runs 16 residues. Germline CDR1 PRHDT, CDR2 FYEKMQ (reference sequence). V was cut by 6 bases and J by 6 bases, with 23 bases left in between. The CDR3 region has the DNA TGTGCCAGCAGTCAGAGAGACAGGCGGGTAAGGGATGGCTACACCTTC. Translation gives CASSQRDRRVRDGYTF. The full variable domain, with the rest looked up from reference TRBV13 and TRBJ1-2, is AAGVIQSPRHLIKEKRETATLKCYPIPRHDTVYWYQQGPGQDPQFLISFYEKMQSDKGSIPDRFSAQQFSDYHSELNMSSLELGDSALYFCASSQRDRRVRDGYTFGSGTRLTVV.

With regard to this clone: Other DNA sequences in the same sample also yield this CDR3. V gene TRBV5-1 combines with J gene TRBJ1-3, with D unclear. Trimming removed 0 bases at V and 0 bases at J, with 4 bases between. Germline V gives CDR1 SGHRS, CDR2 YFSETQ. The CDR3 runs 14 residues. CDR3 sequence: CASSLGSSGNTIYF. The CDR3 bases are TGCGCCAGCAGCTTGGGGAGCTCTGGAAACACCATATATTTT.

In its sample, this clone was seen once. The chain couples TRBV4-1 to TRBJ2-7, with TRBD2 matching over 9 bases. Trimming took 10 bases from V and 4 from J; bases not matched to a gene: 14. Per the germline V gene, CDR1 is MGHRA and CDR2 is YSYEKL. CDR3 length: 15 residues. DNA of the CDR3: TGCGCCACCGGGGAGGGTTTTGCGGGAGGGTACGAGCAGTACGTC. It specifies CATGEGFAGGYEQYV.

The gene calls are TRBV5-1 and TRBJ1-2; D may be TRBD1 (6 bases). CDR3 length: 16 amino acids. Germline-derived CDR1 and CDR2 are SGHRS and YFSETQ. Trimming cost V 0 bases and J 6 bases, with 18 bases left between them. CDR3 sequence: CASSLESGGARNGYTF. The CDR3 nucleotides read TGCGCCAGCAGCTTGGAGTCTGGGGGCGCTAGGAATGGCTACACCTTC.

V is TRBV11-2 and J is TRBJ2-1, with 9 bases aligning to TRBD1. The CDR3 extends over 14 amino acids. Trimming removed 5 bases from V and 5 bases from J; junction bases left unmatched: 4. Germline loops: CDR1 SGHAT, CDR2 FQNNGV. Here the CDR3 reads CASSEWTGDNEQFF. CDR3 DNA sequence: TGTGCCAGCAGCGAATGGACAGGGGACAATGAGCAGTTCTTC.

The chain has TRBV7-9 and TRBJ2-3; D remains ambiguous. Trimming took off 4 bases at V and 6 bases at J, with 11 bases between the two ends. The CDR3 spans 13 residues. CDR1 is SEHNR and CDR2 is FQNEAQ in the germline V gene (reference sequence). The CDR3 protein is CASSSQLSDTQYF. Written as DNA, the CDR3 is TGTGCCAGCAGCTCCCAGTTATCCGATACGCAGTATTTT.

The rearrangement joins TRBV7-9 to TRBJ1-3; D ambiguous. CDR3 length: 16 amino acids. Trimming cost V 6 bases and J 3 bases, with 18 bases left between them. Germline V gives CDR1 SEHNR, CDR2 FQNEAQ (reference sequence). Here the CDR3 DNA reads TGTGCCAGCAGGCCTCCCCAGTTAGGCGGTGGAAACACCATATATTTT. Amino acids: CASRPPQLGGGNTIYF.